The T cell receptor beta chain described here comes from a study of T-cell memory formation after mild COVID-19. The study, taken as a whole, reports: The finding that pre-infection memory included some responding clones suggested that cross-reactive memory joined.

CDR3 length: 17 residues. Trimming left V 0 bases short and J 0 bases short, with 16 bases between. CDR1 DFQATT and CDR2 SNEGSKA come from the germline V gene (reference sequence). This clonotype was observed a few times. Its target is not known. TCRdb itself ran the 5' RACE reads through MiXCR, one entry per CDR3 protein. The sample has roughly 110,000 distinct CDR3 sequences; about 15% are singletons. The J gene is TRBJ2-3, the V gene TRBV20-1; perhaps TRBD1 as D (7 bases). The material sequenced was PBMCs or a T cell subset sorted from them (not recorded which). The source of this sequence is a man aged 18 to 30 who had mild COVID-19 (a few samples of this study predate the infection). Cell type and time point are not known. The CDR3 region is CSAREEGAITSTDTQYF. The CDR3 coding sequence is TGCAGTGCTAGAGAGGAGGGGGCGATAACTAGCACAGATACGCAGTATTTT.